The 14 T cell receptor beta chains given below trace back to one sample, sequenced in a study of cytomegalovirus exposure and HLA in healthy donors. Produced via immunoSEQ multiplex PCR; TCRdb's table is partial and in-frame only. The sample has 200,000 to 250,000 clones, over 70% seen once; the top ten hold 11% to 15%. Sequencing used PBMCs. The source of these receptors is a woman between 25 and 40 years old in good health and CMV-seropositive.

V gene TRBV27 combines with J gene TRBJ2-1; 9 positions match TRBD2. The CDR3 spans 14 residues. Losses at the gene ends were 7 bases for V and 0 bases for J; bases not matched to a gene: 1. CDR1 and CDR2 from the germline V gene are MNHEY and SMNVEV (reference sequence). CDR3 DNA: TGTGCCAGCAAGACTAGCGGCTCCTACAATGAGCAGTTCTTC. This gives the protein CASKTSGSYNEQFF.

The chain recombines TRBV4-1 with TRBJ1-1; D gene unclear. V dropped 4 bases and J dropped 1 base, with 7 bases sitting between them. The CDR3 totals 13 residues. CDR1 MGHRA and CDR2 YSYEKL come from the germline V gene. The chain's CDR3 is CASSPTENTEAFF. The CDR3 nucleotides are TGCGCCAGCAGCCCCACGGAGAACACTGAAGCTTTCTTT.

The chain joins TRBV14 to TRBJ2-7; no firm D call. The CDR3 totals 14 residues. In germline, CDR1 is SGHDN, CDR2 FVKESK. V gave up 4 bases and J gave up 1 base, with 11 bases separating them. This CDR3 is CASSPFVGSYEQYF. The CDR3 DNA is TGTGCCAGCAGCCCCTTTGTGGGTTCCTACGAGCAGTACTTC.

V usage is TRBV19 and J usage is TRBJ2-2; D is possibly TRBD1 (5 bases). CDR1 and CDR2 from the germline V gene are LNHDA and SQIVND (reference sequence). V lost 6 bases to trimming and J lost 4 bases, with 12 bases between them. The CDR3 covers 14 residues. The CDR3 protein is CASRMTETTGELFF. The CDR3 DNA sequence: TGTGCCAGTAGGATGACAGAGACCACCGGGGAGCTGTTTTTT.

J is TRBJ2-2 and V is TRBV7-2; D may be TRBD1 (6 bases). With 4 bases removed from V and 7 bases from J, the gap between germline ends came to 13 bases. This CDR3 spans 14 amino acids. Germline-derived CDR1 and CDR2 are SGHTA and FQGNSA. The CDR3 DNA follows: TGTGCCAGCAGCTATGGAAGGGGGAGCGGGGAGCTGTTTTTT. Its translation: CASSYGRGSGELFF.

This clone was counted once. The chain links TRBV15 to TRBJ2-5; TRBD1 might be the D (6 bases). V was pared by 0 bases and J by 2 bases, with 13 bases between. CDR3 length equals 16 residues. In germline, CDR1 is LNHNV, CDR2 YYDKDF (reference sequence). This CDR3 is CATSRDPGTRQETQYF. The DNA of the CDR3 is TGTGCCACCAGCAGAGACCCTGGGACAAGGCAAGAGACCCAGTACTTC.

The chain employs TRBV9 and TRBJ2-3; possibly TRBD1 for D (5 bases). Trimming removed 0 bases from V and 0 bases from J, with 8 bases in between. CDR3 length: 15 residues. Germline lookup yields CDR1 SGDLS and CDR2 YYNGEE. CDR3 DNA sequence: TGTGCCAGCAGCGTAGAACAGGATAGCACAGATACGCAGTATTTT. Translated: CASSVEQDSTDTQYF.

The chain couples TRBV13 to TRBJ2-1; D gene ambiguous. V dropped 3 bases and J dropped 10 bases, with 10 bases sitting between them. The germline V gene has CDR1 PRHDT and CDR2 FYEKMQ (reference sequence). CDR3 length: 12 residues. The CDR3 bases are TGTGCCAGCAGCTTCCGGCGGTCGGAGCAGTTCTTC. It specifies CASSFRRSEQFF.

The rearrangement joins TRBV5-1 to TRBJ2-7; D gene ambiguous. V shed 3 bases and J shed 4 bases, with 17 bases lying between them. This CDR3 is 15 amino acids long. Germline values: CDR1 SGHRS, CDR2 YFSETQ. The chain's CDR3 is CASSSSGLDGYEQYF. DNA of the CDR3: TGCGCCAGCAGCTCCTCAGGCCTAGACGGGTACGAGCAGTACTTC.

The chain is built from TRBV5-1 and TRBJ1-1; tentatively, D is TRBD1 (6 bases). Germline-derived CDR1 and CDR2 are SGHRS and YFSETQ. Trimming left V 4 bases short and J 1 base short, with 8 bases between. The CDR3 is made up of 13 amino acids. Written as DNA, the CDR3 is TGCGCCAGCAGCGAGGACAGGAACACTGAAGCTTTCTTT. This encodes CASSEDRNTEAFF.

This clone was detected only a few times. The J gene is TRBJ2-1, the V gene TRBV29-1; no reliable D call. This CDR3 spans 13 amino acids. The V and J ends lost 0 bases and 6 bases respectively, with 9 bases between them. CDR1 SQVTM and CDR2 ANQGSEA come from the germline V gene. The CDR3 spells CSVEDGLSNEQFF. The CDR3 DNA sequence: TGCAGCGTTGAAGACGGATTAAGCAATGAGCAGTTCTTC.

This chain connects TRBV7-2 to TRBJ2-3; D gene ambiguous. The V gene lost 4 bases and the J gene lost 6 bases, with 20 bases spanning the gap. This CDR3 has 16 residues. Looked up from germline, CDR1 is SGHTA and CDR2 is FQGNSA. The CDR3 sequence: CASSSLGPGRRDTQYF. The DNA for the CDR3 is TGTGCCAGCAGCTCCCTAGGACCGGGCAGGCGGGATACGCAGTATTTT.

J is TRBJ2-7 and V is TRBV9; no clear D gene. Looked up from germline, CDR1 is SGDLS and CDR2 is YYNGEE. This CDR3 spans 15 amino acids. V was pared by 1 base and J by 0 bases, with 11 bases between. CDR3 in amino acids: CASSVSFSGSYEQYF. The CDR3 DNA reads as TGTGCCAGCAGCGTATCGTTTAGTGGCTCCTACGAGCAGTACTTC.

The CDR3 sequence is CASSAGTGVHTEAFF. The CDR3 nucleotides read TGTGCCAGCAGCGCCGGGACAGGGGTACACACTGAAGCTTTCTTT. This sequence joins TRBV9 and TRBJ1-1, with 10 bases identical to TRBD1. This CDR3 spans 15 amino acids. Germline values: CDR1 SGDLS, CDR2 YYNGEE. Trimming removed 3 bases from V and 3 bases from J; junction bases left unmatched: 5.